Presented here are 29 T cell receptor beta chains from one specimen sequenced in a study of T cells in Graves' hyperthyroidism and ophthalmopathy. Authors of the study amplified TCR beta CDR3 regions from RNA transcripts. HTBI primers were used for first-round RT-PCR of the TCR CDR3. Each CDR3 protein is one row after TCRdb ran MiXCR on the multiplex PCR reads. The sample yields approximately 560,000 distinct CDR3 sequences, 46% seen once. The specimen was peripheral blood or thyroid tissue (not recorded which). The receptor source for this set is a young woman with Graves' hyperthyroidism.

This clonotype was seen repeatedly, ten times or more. This CDR3 reads CASSEASYQPQHF. The CDR3 DNA follows: TGTGCCAGCAGTGAAGCGTCCTATCAGCCCCAGCATTTT. J is TRBJ1-5 and V is TRBV2; D unresolved. The CDR3 is made up of 13 amino acids. The V gene lost 0 bases and the J gene lost 5 bases, with 5 bases spanning the gap. Germline CDR1 SNHLY, CDR2 FYNNEI.

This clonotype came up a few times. As DNA, the CDR3 is TGTGCCACCCGATTAGGGGGCGAATACTCTGGGGCCAACGTCCTGACTTTC. Protein sequence: CATRLGGEYSGANVLTF. The V gene is TRBV7-8, the J gene TRBJ2-6; TRBD1 agrees at 7 bases. The CDR3 extends over 17 amino acids. CDR1 SGHVS and CDR2 FQNEAQ come from the germline V gene. The V gene end was trimmed by 10 bases and the J gene end by 0 bases; junction bases not matched to a gene: 12. Full variable domain (remainder filled in from reference TRBV7-8 and TRBJ2-6): GAGVSQSPRYKVAKRGQDVALRCDPISGHVSLFWYQQALGQGPEFLTYFQNEAQLDKSGLPSDRFFAERPEGSVSTLKIQRTQQEDSAVYLCATRLGGEYSGANVLTFGAGSRLTVL.

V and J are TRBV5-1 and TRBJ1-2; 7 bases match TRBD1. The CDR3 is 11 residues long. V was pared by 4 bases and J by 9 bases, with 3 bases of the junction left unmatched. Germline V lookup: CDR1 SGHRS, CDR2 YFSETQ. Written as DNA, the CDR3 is TGCGCCAGCAGCGCGGACAGGAGCTACACCTTC. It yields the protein CASSADRSYTF.

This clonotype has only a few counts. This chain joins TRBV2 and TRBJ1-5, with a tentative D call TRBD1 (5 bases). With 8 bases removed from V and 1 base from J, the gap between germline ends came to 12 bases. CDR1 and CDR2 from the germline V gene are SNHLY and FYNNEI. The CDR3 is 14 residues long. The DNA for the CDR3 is TGTGCCAGCGCTGTCCGGGACAGCAATCAGCCCCAGCATTTT. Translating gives CASAVRDSNQPQHF.

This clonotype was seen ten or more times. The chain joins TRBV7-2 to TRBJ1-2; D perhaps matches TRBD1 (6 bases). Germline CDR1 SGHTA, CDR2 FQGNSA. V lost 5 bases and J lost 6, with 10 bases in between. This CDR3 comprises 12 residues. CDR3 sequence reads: CASSPQGHGYTF. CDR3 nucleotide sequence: TGTGCCAGCAGCCCACAGGGTCATGGCTACACCTTC.

The CDR3 DNA reads as TGTGCCAGCAGCTCCAGCAGCGTTGGAACCTACGAGCAGTACTTC. Its translation is CASSSSSVGTYEQYF. The chain has TRBV7-1 and TRBJ2-7, with no clear D. TRBV7-1 is marked as an open reading frame, function uncertain. This CDR3 region has 15 residues. V dropped 3 bases and J dropped 2 bases, with 14 bases sitting between them.

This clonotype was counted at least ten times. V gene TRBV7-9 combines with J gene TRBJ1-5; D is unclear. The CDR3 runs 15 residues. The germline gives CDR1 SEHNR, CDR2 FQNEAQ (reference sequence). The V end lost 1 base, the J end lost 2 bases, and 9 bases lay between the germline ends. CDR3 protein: CASSLEEGRNQPQHF. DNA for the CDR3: TGTGCCAGCAGCTTAGAAGAAGGTCGCAATCAGCCCCAGCATTTT.

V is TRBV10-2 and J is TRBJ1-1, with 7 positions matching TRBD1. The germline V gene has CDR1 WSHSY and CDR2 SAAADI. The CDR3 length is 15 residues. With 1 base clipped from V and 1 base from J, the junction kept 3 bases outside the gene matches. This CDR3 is CASSEWYRGNTEAFF. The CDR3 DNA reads TGCGCCAGCAGTGAGTGGTACAGGGGGAACACTGAAGCTTTCTTT.

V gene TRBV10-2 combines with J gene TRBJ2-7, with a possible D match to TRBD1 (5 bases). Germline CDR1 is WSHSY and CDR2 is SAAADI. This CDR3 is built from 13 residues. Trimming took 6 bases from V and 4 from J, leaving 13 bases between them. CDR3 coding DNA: TGCGCCAGCAGGACAGTGGCCCTGTACGAGCAGTACTTC. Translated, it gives CASRTVALYEQYF.

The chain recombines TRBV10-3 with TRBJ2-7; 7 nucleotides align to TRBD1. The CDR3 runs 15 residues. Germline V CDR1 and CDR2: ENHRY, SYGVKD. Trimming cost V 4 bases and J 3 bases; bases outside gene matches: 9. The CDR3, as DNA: TGTGCCATCAGTGCCCCCGGGGCAGGGGGCTACGAGCAGTACTTC. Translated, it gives CAISAPGAGGYEQYF.

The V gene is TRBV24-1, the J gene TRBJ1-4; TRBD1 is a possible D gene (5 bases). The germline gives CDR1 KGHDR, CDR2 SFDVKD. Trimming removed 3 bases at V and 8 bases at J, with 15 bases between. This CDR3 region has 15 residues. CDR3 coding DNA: TGTGCCACCAGTGATCCCTCTGGGGCTCGAGAAAAACTGTTTTTT. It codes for CATSDPSGAREKLFF.

The CDR3: CALVGTSGRYEQYF. Written as DNA, the CDR3 is TGTGCCCTTGTCGGGACTAGCGGGAGGTACGAGCAGTACTTC. The rearrangement uses TRBV7-9 and TRBJ2-7; 15 bases agree with TRBD2. Germline V CDR1 and CDR2: SEHNR, FQNEAQ (reference sequence). V shed 11 bases and J 4 bases; nucleotides not matched to a gene: 6. The CDR3 consists of 14 residues.

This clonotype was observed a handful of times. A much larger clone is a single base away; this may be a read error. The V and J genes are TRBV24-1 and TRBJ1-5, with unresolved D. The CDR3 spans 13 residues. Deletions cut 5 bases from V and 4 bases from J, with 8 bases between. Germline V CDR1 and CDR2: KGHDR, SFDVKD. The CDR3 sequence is CATSAARNQPQHF. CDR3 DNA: TGTGCCACCAGTGCCGCAAGAAATCAGCCCCAGCATTTT.

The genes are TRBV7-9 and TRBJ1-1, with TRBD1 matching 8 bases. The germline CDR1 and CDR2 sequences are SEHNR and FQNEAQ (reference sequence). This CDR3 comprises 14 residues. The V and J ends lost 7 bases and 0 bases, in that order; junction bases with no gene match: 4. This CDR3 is CASIQGEMNTEAFF. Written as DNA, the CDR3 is TGTGCCAGCATACAGGGGGAGATGAACACTGAAGCTTTCTTT.

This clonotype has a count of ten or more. The CDR3 sequence is CASSLGRSFEKLFF. CDR3 DNA: TGTGCCAGCAGCCTGGGCAGGAGCTTCGAAAAACTGTTTTTT. This sequence joins TRBV2 and TRBJ1-4; D call uncertain. Between the trimmed V and J ends, which lost 6 bases and 8 bases, there was a span of 16 bases. Germline V CDR1 and CDR2: SNHLY, FYNNEI. The CDR3 spans 14 residues.

The CDR3 loop reads CASSLGPTEKLFF. Here the CDR3 DNA reads TGTGCCAGCAGCTTAGGGCCGACGGAAAAACTGTTTTTT. This chain uses TRBV11-3 with TRBJ1-4; D is undetermined. The V end lost 1 base, the J end lost 8 bases, and 8 bases lay between the germline ends. Germline assignment: CDR1 SGHNT and CDR2 YENEEA. The length of the CDR3 is 13 residues.

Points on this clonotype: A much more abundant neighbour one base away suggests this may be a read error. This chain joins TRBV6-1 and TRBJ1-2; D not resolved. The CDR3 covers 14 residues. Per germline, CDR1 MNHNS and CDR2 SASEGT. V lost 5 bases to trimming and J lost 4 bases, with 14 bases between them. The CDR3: CASSIGFGSYGYTF. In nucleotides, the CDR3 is TGTGCCAGCAGTATTGGATTCGGGAGCTATGGCTACACCTTC.

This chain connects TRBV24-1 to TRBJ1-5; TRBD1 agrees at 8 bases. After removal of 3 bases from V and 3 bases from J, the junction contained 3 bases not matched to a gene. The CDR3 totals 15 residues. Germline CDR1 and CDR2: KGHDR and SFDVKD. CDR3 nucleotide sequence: TGTGCCACCAGTGATCGGACAGGGATCAATCAGCCCCAGCATTTT. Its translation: CATSDRTGINQPQHF.

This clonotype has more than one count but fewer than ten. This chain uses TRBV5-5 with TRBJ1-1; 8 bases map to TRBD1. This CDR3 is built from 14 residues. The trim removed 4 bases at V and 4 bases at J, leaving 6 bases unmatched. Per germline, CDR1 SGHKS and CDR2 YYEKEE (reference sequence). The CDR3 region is CASSPTGDGTEAFF. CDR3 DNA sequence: TGTGCCAGCAGCCCGACAGGGGACGGCACTGAAGCTTTCTTT.

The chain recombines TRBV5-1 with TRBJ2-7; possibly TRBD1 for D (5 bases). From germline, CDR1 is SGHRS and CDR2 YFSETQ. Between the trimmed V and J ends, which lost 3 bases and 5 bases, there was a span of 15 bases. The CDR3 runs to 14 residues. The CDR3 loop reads CASSSSGAGHEQYF. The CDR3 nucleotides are TGCGCCAGCAGCTCCTCTGGGGCTGGGCACGAGCAGTACTTC. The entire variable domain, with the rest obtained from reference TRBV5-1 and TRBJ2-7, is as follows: KAGVTQTPRYLIKTRGQQVTLSCSPISGHRSVSWYQQTPGQGLQFLFEYFSETQRNKGNFPGRFSGRQFSNSRSEMNVSTLELGDSALYLCASSSSGAGHEQYFGPGTRLTVT.

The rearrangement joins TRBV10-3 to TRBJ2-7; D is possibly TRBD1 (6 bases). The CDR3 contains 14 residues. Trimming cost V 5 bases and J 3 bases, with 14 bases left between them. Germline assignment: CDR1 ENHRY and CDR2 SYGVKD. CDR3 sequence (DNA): TGTGCCATCAGTAAGGGGGAGATGGGCTACGAGCAGTACTTC. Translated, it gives CAISKGEMGYEQYF.

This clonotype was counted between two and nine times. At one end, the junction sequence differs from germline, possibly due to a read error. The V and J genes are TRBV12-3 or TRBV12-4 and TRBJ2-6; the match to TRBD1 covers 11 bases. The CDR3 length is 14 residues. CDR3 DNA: TGTGCCAGCAGTCCCGGGACAGGGGGCAACGTCCTGACTTTC. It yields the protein CASSPGTGGNVLTF.

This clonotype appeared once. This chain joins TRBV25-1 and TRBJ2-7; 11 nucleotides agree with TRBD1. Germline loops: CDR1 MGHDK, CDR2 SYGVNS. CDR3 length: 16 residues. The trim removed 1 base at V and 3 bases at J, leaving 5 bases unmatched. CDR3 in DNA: TGTGCCAGCAGTGAATCCATGGGGACAGGGGGCTACGAGCAGTACTTC. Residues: CASSESMGTGGYEQYF.

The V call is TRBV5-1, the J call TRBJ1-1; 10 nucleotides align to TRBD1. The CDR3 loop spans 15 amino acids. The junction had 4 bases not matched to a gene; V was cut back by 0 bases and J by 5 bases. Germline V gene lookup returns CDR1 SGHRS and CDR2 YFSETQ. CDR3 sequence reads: CASSLGDRGLTEAFF. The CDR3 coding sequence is TGCGCCAGCAGCTTGGGTGACAGGGGGCTTACTGAAGCTTTCTTT.

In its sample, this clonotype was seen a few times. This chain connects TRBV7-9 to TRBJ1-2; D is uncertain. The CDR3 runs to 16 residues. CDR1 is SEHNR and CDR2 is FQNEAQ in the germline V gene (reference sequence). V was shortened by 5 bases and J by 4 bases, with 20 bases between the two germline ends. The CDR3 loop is CASSQNKSPSLYGYTF. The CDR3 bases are TGTGCCAGCAGCCAAAATAAGTCACCCTCACTCTATGGCTACACCTTC.

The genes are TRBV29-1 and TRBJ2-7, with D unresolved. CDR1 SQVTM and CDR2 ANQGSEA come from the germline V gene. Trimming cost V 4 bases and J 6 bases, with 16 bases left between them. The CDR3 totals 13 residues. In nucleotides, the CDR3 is TGCAGCGTTGCACAACGAGAGGTCCGCGAGCAGTACTTC. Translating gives CSVAQREVREQYF.

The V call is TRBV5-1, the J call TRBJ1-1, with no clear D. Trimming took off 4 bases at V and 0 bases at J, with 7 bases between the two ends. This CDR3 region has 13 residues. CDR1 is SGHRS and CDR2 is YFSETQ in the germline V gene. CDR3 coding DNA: TGCGCCAGCAGCGCCGCAGTGAACACTGAAGCTTTCTTT. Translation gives CASSAAVNTEAFF.

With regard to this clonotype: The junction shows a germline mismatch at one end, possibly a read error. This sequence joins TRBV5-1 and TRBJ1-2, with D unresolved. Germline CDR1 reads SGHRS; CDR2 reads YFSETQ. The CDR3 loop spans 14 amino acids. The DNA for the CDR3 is TGTACCAGTAGTATCCTCCAACCTAACTATGGCTACACCTTC. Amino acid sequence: CTSSILQPNYGYTF.

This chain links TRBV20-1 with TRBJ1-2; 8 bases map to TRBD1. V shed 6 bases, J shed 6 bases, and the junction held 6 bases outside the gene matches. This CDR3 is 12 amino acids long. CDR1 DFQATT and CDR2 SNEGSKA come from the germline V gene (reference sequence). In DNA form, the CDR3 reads TGCAGTGCGGACAGGGAAGGGGATGGCTACACCTTC. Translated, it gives CSADREGDGYTF.